This TCR beta chain originates from a study of CD8 T cells in ankylosing spondylitis. Study-level findings and limits: Ankylosing spondylitis blood appeared to be characterized by a TCR beta motif of 7 to 9 highly homologous variants. Some of the motif variants had earlier been found in reactive arthritis patients' fluid and blood. As reported, disease-linked clones showed significant enrichment in matched ankylosing spondylitis synovial fluid.

Researchers built TCR beta libraries using quantitative 5'-RACE with molecular barcodes. TCRdb re-derived calls from the 5' RACE reads in MiXCR, one entry per CDR3 protein. The sample lists about 250,000 distinct CDR3 sequences, roughly 32% seen once, with 3.5% to 4.5% in the top ten. On this clonotype itself: Antigen specificity is unknown.

V was shortened by 7 bases and J by 4 bases, with 11 bases between the two germline ends. The CDR3 spans 13 residues. The V call is TRBV12-3 or TRBV12-4, the J call TRBJ2-1; D is ambiguous. Sequencing was performed on blood, either unsorted or a sorted T cell fraction (not recorded which). This receptor was obtained from a male donor with ankylosing spondylitis or in good health (not recorded which). The CDR3 spells CASTPTEYNEQFF. CDR3 nucleotide sequence: TGTGCCAGCACCCCGACGGAATACAATGAGCAGTTCTTC.